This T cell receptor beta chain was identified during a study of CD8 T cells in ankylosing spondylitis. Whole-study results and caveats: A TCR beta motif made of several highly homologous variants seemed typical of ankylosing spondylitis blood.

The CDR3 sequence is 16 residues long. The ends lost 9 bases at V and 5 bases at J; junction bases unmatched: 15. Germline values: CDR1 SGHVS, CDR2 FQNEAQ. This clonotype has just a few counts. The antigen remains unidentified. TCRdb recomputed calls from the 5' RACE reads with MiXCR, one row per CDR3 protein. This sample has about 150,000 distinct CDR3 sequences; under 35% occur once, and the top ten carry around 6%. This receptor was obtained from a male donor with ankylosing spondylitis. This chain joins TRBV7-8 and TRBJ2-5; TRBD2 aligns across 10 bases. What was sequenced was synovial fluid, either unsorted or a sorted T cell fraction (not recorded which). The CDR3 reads CASRESGGASSETQYF. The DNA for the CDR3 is TGTGCCAGTAGGGAAAGCGGGGGGGCCTCGTCCGAGACCCAGTACTTC.